The TCR beta chain described here comes from a study of early T cells in non-severe SARS-CoV-2 infection. The germline V and J ends were trimmed by 3 bases and 4 bases, with 16 bases remaining between them. Germline V gene lookup returns CDR1 MDHEN and CDR2 SYDVKM. The CDR3 length is 17 residues. Individual cDNA molecules each received unique molecular identifiers attached to them. TCRdb used MiXCR to reprocess the 5' RACE reads, holding one entry per CDR3 protein. The sample yields 45,000 to 70,000 distinct CDR3 sequences, about 7.7% seen once. This clonotype was seen a few times. The sequencing here drew on whole blood, taken at baseline. J is TRBJ2-6 and V is TRBV28, with D possibly being TRBD1 or TRBD2 (5 bases each). This receptor was obtained from an adult who was a healthcare worker with PCR-confirmed SARS-CoV-2 infection or an uninfected control (not recorded which). The DNA for the CDR3 is TGTGCCAGCAGTTTTAGGGACCGGACCGACGGGGCCAACGTCCTGACTTTC. Its translation is CASSFRDRTDGANVLTF.